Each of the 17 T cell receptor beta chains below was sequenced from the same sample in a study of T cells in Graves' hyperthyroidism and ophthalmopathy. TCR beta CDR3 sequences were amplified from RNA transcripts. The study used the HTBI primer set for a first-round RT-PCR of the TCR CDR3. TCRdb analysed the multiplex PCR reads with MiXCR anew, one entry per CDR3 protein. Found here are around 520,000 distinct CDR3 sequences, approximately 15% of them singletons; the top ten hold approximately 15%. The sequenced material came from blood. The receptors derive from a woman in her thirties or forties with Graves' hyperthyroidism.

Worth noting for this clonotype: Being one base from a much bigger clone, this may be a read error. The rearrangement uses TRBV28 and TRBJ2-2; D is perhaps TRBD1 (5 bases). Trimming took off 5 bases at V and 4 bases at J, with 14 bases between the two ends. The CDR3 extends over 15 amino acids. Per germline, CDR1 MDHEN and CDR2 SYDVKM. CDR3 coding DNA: TGTGCCAGCAGTCCCACCAGGGCTAGCACCGGGGAGCTGTTTTTT. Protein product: CASSPTRASTGELFF.

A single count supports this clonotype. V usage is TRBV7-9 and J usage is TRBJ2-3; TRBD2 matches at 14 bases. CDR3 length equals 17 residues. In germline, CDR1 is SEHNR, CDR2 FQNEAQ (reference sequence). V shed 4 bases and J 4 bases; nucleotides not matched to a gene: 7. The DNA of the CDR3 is TGTGCCAGCAGCTCGACTAGCGGGGGGGCCGGGCCAGATACGCAGTATTTT. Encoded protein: CASSSTSGGAGPDTQYF.

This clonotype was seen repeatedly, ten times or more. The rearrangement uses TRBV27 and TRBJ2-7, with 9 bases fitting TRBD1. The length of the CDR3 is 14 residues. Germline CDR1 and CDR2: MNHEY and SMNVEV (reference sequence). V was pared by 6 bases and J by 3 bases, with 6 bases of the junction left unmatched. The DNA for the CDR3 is TGTGCCAGCAGACTGGGGACAGGGAACTACGAGCAGTACTTC. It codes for CASRLGTGNYEQYF.

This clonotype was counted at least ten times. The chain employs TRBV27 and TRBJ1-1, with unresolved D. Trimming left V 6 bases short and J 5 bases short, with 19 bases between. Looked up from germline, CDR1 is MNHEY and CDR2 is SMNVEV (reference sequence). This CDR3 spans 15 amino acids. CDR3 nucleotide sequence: TGTGCCAGCAGACCGACCCTCTTGACCGGGACTGAAGCTTTCTTT. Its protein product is CASRPTLLTGTEAFF.

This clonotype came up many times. The CDR3 sequence is CASRVAGRLIYNEQFF. DNA of the CDR3: TGTGCCAGCAGAGTAGCGGGAAGACTGATCTACAATGAGCAGTTCTTC. The gene calls are TRBV28 and TRBJ2-1; 8 bases are a match to TRBD2. Germline values: CDR1 MDHEN, CDR2 SYDVKM. CDR3 length equals 16 residues. Trimming cost V 6 bases and J 3 bases; bases outside gene matches: 10. Looking up the rest from reference TRBV28 and TRBJ2-1 gives the full variable domain: DVKVTQSSRYLVKRTGEKVFLECVQDMDHENMFWYRQDPGLGLRLIYFSYDVKMKEKGDIPEGYSVSREKKERFSLILESASTNQTSMYLCASRVAGRLIYNEQFFGPGTRLTVL.

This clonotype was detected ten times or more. The CDR3, as DNA: TGTGCCAGCAGGAGGGGGATAGCGGGAAACTTTCAAGAGACCCAGTACTTC. Translation: CASRRGIAGNFQETQYF. The chain uses TRBV25-1 and TRBJ2-5; 8 positions match TRBD2. The CDR3 loop spans 17 amino acids. Germline V CDR1 and CDR2: MGHDK, SYGVNS. V shed 6 bases and J 2 bases; nucleotides not matched to a gene: 14.

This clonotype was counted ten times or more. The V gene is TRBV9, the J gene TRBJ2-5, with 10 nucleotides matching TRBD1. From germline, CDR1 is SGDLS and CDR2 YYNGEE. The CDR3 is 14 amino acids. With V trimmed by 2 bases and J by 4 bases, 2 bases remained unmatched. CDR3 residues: CASSVTGGRETQYF. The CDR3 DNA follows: TGTGCCAGCAGCGTGACAGGGGGCAGAGAGACCCAGTACTTC.

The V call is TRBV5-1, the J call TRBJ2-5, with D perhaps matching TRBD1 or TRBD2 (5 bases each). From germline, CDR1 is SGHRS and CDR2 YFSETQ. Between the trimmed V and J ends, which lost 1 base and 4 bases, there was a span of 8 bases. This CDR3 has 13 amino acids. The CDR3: CASSLFGGETQYF. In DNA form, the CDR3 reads TGCGCCAGCAGCTTGTTTGGGGGAGAGACCCAGTACTTC.

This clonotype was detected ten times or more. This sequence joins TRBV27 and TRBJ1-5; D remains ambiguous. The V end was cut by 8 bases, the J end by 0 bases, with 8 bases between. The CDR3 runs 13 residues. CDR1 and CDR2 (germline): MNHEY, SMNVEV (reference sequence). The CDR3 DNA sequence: TGTGCCAGCGCGACGGATAGCAATCAGCCCCAGCATTTT. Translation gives CASATDSNQPQHF.

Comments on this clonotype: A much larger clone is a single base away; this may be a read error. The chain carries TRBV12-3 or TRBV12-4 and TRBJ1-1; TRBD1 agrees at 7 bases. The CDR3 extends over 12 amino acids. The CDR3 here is CASMNRGTEALF. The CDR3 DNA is TGTGCCAGCATGAACAGGGGCACTGAAGCTCTCTTT.

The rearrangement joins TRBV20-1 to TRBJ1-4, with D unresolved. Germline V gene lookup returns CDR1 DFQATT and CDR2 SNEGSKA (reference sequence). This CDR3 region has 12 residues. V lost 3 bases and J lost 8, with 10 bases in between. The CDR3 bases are TGCAGTGCTAGTCGGGAACGCGAAAAACTGTTTTTT. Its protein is CSASREREKLFF.

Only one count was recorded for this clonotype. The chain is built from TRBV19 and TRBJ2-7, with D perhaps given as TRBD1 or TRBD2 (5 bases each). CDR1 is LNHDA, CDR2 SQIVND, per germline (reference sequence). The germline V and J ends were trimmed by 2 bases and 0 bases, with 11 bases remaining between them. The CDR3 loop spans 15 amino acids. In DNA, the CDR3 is TGTGCCAGTAGTATACCGGGACCAAGCTCCTACGAGCAGTACTTC. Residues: CASSIPGPSSYEQYF. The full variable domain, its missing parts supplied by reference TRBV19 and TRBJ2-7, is DGGITQSPKYLFRKEGQNVTLSCEQNLNHDAMYWYRQDPGQGLRLIYYSQIVNDFQKGDIAEGYSVSREKKESFPLTVTSAQKNPTAFYLCASSIPGPSSYEQYFGPGTRLTVT.

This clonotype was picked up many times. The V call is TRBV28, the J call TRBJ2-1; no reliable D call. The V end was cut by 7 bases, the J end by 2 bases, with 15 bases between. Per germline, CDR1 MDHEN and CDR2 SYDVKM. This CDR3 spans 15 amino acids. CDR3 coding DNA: TGTGCCAGCAACTCCGCTAAGGTTACCTACAATGAGCAGTTCTTC. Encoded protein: CASNSAKVTYNEQFF.

CDR3 amino acids: CASSYMGRAYEQYF. The CDR3 DNA is TGTGCCAGCAGTTACATGGGCAGGGCCTACGAGCAGTACTTC. J is TRBJ2-7 and V is TRBV6-5; D perhaps matches TRBD1 (5 bases). This CDR3 is built from 14 residues. The V end was cut by 2 bases, the J end by 2 bases, with 10 bases between. CDR1 MNHEY and CDR2 SVGAGI come from the germline V gene.

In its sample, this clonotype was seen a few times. The CDR3 DNA follows: TGCGCCAGCAGTGAGGGGACTAGCGGGGGCAGCTCCTACAATGAGCAGTTCTTC. This sequence encodes CASSEGTSGGSSYNEQFF. The chain joins TRBV10-1 to TRBJ2-1, with 14 bases aligning to TRBD2. There are 18 residues in the CDR3. The junction had 3 bases not matched to a gene; V was cut back by 2 bases and J by 0 bases. Germline V lookup: CDR1 WNHNN, CDR2 SYGVQD (reference sequence).

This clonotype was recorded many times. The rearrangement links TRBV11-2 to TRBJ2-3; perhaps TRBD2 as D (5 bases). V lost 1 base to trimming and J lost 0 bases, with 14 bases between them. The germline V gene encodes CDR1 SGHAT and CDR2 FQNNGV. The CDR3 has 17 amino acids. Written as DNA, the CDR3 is TGTGCCAGCAGCTTAGGTCGAACTAGTTCTAGCACAGATACGCAGTATTTT. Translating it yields CASSLGRTSSSTDTQYF.

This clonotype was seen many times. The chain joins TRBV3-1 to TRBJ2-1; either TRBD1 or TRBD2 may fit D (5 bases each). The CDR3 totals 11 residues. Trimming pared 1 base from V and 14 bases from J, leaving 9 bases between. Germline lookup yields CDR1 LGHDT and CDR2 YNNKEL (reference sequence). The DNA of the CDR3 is TGTGCCAGCAGCCAAGCGGGGCCAGAGTTCTTC. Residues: CASSQAGPEFF.